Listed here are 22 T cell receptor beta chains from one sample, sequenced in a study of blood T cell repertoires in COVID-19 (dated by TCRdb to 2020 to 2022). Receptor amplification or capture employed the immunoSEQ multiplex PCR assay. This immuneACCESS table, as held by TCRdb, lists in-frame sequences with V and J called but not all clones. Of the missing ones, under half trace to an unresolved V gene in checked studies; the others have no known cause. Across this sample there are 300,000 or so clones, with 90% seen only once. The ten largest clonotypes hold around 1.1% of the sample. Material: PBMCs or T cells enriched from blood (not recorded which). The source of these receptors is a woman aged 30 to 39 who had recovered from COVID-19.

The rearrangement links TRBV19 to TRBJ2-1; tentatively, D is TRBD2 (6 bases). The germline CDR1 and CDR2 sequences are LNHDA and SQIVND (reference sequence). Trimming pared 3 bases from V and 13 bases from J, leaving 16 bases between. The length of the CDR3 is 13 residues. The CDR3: CASSIRTGRIQFF. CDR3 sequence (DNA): TGTGCCAGTAGTATTAGAACGGGGAGGATTCAGTTCTTC.

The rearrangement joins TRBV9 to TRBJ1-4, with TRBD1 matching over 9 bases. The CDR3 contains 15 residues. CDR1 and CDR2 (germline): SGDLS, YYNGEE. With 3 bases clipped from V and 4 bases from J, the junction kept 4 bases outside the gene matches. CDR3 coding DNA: TGTGCCAGCAGCGCCCACAGGGGGCTTAATGAAAAACTGTTTTTT. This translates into CASSAHRGLNEKLFF. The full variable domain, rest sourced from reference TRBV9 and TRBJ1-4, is DSGVTQTPKHLITATGQRVTLRCSPRSGDLSVYWYQQSLDQGLQFLIQYYNGEERAKGNILERFSAQQFPDLHSELNLSSLELGDSALYFCASSAHRGLNEKLFFGSGTQLSVL.

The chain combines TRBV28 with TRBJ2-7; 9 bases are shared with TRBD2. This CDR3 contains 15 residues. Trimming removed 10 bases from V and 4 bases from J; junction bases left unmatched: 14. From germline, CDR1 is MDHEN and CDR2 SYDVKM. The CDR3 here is CATISGASGIYEQYF. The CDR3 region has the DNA TGTGCCACCATCTCAGGGGCTAGCGGGATTTACGAGCAGTACTTC.

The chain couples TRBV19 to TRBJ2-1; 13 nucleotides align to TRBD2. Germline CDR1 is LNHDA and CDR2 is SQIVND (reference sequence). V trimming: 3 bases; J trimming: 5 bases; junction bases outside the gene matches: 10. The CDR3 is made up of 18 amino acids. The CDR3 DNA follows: TGTGCCAGTAGTATTTTAGGACTAGCGGGAGTTAGGGACAATGAGCAGTTCTTC. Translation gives CASSILGLAGVRDNEQFF.

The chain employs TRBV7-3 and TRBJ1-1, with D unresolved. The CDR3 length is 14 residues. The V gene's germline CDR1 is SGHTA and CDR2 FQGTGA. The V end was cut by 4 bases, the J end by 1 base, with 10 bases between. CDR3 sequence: CASSSAGWNTEAFF. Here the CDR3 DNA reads TGTGCCAGCAGCTCCGCAGGCTGGAACACTGAAGCTTTCTTT.

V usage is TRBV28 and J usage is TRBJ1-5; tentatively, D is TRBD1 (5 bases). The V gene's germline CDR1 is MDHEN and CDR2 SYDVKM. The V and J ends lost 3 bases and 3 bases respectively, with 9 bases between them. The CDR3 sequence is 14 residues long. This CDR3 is CASSFRTINQPQHF. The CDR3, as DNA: TGTGCCAGCAGTTTTCGGACAATCAATCAGCCCCAGCATTTT.

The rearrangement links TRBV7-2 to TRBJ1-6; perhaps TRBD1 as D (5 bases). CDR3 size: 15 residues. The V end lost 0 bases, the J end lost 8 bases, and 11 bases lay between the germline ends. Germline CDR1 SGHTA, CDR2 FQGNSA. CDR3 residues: CASSLAPWGDSPLHF. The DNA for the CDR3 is TGTGCCAGCAGCTTAGCCCCGTGGGGGGATTCACCCCTCCACTTT. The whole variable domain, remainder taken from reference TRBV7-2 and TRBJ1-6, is GAGVSQSPSNKVTEKGKDVELRCDPISGHTALYWYRQSLGQGLEFLIYFQGNSAPDKSGLPSDRFSAERTGGSVSTLTIQRTQQEDSAVYLCASSLAPWGDSPLHFGNGTRLTVT.

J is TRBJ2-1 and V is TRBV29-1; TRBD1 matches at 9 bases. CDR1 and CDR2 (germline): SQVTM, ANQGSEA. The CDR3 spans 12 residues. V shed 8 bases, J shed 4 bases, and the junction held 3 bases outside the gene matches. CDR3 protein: CSKTGGYNEQFF. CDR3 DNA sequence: TGCAGCAAGACAGGGGGGTACAATGAGCAGTTCTTC.

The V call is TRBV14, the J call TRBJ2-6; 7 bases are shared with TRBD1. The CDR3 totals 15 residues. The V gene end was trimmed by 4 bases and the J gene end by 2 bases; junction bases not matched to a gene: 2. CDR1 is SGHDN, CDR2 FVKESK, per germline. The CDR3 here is CASSLQGAGANVLTF. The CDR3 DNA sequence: TGTGCCAGCAGCCTCCAGGGGGCTGGGGCCAACGTCCTGACTTTC.

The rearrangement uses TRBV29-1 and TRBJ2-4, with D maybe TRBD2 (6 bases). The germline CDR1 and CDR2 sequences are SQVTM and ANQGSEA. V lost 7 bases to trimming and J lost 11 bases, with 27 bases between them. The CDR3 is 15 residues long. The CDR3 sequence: CSGLNPGAGRSVQYF. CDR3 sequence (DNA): TGCAGCGGCCTGAACCCGGGAGCCGGCAGGTCGGTTCAGTACTTC.

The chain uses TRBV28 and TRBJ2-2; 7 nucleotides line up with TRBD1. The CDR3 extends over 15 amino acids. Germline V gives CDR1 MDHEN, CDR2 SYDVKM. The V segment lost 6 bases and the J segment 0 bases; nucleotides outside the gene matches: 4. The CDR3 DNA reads TGTGCCAGCAGCCCCGGGACAGCGAACACCGGGGAGCTGTTTTTT. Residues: CASSPGTANTGELFF.

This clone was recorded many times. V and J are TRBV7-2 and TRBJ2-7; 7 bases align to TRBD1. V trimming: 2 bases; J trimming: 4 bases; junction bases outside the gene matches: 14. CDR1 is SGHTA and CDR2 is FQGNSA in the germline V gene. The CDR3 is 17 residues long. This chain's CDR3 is CASSLISGQTFLYEQYF. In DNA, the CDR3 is TGTGCCAGCAGCTTAATTTCGGGACAGACATTTTTGTACGAGCAGTACTTC.

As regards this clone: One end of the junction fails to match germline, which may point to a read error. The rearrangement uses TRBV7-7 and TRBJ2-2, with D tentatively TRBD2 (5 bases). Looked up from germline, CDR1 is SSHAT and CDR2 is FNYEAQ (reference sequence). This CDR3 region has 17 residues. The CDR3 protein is CASSFSGGAKTPGELFF. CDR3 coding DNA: TGTGCTAGCAGCTTCTCCGGAGGAGCGAAGACACCGGGGGAGCTGTTTTTT.

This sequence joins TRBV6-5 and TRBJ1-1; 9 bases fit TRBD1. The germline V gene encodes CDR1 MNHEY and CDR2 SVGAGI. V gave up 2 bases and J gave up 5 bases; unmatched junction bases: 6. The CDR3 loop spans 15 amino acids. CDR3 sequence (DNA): TGTGCCAGCAGTTACGCCGGGACAGGGCTTACTGAAGCTTTCTTT. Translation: CASSYAGTGLTEAFF.

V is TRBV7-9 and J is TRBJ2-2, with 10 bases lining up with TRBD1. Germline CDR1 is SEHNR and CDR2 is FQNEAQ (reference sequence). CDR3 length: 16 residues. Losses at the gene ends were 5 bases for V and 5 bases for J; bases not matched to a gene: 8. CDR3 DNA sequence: TGTGCCAGCAGCAAACGGACAGGGGGGGTGACCGGGGAGCTGTTTTTT. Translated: CASSKRTGGVTGELFF.

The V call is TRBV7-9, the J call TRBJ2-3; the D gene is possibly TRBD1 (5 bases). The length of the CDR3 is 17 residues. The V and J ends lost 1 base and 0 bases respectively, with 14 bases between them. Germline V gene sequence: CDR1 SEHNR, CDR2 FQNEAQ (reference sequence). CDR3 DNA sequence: TGTGCCAGCAGCTTAGATATCAGGGTAGGGAGCACAGATACGCAGTATTTT. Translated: CASSLDIRVGSTDTQYF.

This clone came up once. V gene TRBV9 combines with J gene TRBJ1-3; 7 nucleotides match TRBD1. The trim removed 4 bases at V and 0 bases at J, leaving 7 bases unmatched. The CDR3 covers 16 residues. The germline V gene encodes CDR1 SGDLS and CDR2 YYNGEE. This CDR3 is CASSTRTGDSGNTIYF. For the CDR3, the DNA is TGTGCCAGCAGCACCCGAACAGGGGACTCTGGAAACACCATATATTTT. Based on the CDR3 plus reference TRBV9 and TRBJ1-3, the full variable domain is DSGVTQTPKHLITATGQRVTLRCSPRSGDLSVYWYQQSLDQGLQFLIQYYNGEERAKGNILERFSAQQFPDLHSELNLSSLELGDSALYFCASSTRTGDSGNTIYFGEGSWLTVV.

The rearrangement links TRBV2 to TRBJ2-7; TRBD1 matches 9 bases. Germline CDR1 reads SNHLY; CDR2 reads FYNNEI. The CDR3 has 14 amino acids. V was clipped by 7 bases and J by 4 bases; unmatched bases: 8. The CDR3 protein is CASNLDRGAYEQYF. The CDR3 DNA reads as TGTGCCAGCAACCTGGACAGGGGAGCGTACGAGCAGTACTTC.

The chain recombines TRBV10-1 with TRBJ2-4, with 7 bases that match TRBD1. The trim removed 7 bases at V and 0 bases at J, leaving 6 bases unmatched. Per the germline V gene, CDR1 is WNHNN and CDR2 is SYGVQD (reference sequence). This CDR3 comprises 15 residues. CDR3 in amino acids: CASIGTVLAKNIQYF. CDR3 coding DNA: TGCGCCAGCATTGGGACAGTTCTAGCCAAAAACATTCAGTACTTC.

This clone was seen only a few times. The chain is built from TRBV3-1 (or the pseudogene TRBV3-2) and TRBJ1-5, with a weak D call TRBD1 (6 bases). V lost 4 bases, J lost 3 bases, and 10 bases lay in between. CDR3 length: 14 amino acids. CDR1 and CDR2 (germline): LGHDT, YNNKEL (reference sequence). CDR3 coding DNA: TGTGCCAGCAGCCGGGGACATCCCAATCAGCCCCAGCATTTT. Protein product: CASSRGHPNQPQHF.

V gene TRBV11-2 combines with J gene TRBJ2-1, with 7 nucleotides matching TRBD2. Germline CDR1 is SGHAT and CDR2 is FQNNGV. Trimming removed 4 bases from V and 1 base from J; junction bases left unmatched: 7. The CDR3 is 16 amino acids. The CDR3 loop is CASSSTTSRSYNEQFF. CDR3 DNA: TGTGCCAGCAGCTCAACGACTAGCAGGTCCTACAATGAGCAGTTCTTC.

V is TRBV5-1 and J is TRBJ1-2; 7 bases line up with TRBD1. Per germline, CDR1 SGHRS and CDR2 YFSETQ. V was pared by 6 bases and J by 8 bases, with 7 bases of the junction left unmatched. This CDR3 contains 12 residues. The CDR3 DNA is TGCGCCAGCACCACAGGGGAACGGGGCTACACCTTC. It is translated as CASTTGERGYTF.